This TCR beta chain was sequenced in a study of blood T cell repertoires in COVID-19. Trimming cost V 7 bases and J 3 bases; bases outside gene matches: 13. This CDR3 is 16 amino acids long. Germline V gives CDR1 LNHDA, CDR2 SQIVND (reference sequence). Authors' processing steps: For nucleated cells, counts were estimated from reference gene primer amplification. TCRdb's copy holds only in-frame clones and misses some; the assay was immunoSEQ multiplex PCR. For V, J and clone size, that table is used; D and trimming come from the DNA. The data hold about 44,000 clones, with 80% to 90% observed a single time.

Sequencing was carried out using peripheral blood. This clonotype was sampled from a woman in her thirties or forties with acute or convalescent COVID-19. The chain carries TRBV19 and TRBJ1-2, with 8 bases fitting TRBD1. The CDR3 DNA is TGTGCCAGTAAAGAACAGGGGGTTGGTCCGGACTATGGCTACACCTTC. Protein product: CASKEQGVGPDYGYTF.